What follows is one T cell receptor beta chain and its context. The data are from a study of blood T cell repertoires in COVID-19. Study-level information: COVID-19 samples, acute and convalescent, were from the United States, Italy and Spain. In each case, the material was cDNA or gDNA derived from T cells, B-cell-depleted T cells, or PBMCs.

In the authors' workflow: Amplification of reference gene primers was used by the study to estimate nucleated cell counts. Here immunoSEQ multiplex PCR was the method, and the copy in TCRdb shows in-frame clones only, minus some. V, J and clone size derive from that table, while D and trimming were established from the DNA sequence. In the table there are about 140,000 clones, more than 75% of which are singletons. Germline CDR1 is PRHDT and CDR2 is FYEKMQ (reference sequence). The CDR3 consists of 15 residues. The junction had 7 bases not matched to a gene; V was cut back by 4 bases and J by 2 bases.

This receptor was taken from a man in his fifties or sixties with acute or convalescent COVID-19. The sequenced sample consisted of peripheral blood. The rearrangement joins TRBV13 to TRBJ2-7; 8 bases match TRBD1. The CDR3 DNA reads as TGTGCCAGCAGCTCAACCCAGGGGGCGGCCTACGAGCAGTACTTC. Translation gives CASSSTQGAAYEQYF.